The entry that follows covers one TCR beta chain sequence. At least ten counts were recorded for this clonotype. What antigen it recognizes has not been identified. No clone much larger than this one lies a single base away; base qualities are absent. This sample stems from a study of T cell repertoires in cytomegalovirus infection (dated by TCRdb to about 2019). Regarding the complete study: Peptide stimulations targeted recently identified HLA-C-restricted CMV epitopes, whose presentation resists viral immunomodulation, together with well-studied HLA-B-restricted epitopes. The HLA type of each donor mattered for the analysis, because public TCR beta signatures pointed to carriage of CMV infection along with the matching HLA type.

The CDR3 spans 13 residues, from the cysteine through the phenylalanine. The CDR3 DNA has 39 bases and is translated from base 1. Looking up the germline V gene yields CDR1 SGHTA and CDR2 FQGTGA. Cut back by 1 base and 7 bases, the V and J ends lie 10 bases apart. Paper-wide results and their limitations: Cumulative frequency of public TCR beta family members discriminated carriers of CMV infection plus the relevant HLA type in this cohort and an independent 352-donor cohort. The ex vivo response was dominated by HLA-C-restricted CMV-specific TCR beta clonotypes, which also provided the single most frequent clonotype in two of eight donors.

This specimen's treatment or condition label, interpreted: in vitro stimulation with specific CMV peptide epitopes to enrich CMV-specific T cells. The instrument given in TCRdb is Illumina HiSeq 1500. TCRdb reanalyzed the raw reads on its own, using fastp at Q25 for trimming and MiXCR for clone calling, and kept in-frame beta chains. Here each entry gathers all rows of one CDR3 protein and keeps the most common genes and DNA. For this sample the table gives around 540,000 distinct CDR3 sequences, of which about 33% were detected only once. Of the sample, 15% to 20% falls within the top ten clones. This TCR was sampled from a human donor in good health (CMV status not recorded). Some clones in this sample may be carry-over from other donors' samples. In this chain, TRBV7-3 is recombined with TRBJ1-2, and TRBD1 may be the D gene, going by 5 matching bases. Sequences were derived from cultured PBMCs, sampled from culture after CMV antigen stimulation. The DNA sequence is given as TGTGCCAGCAGCTTAAGGGGGATGGGTGGCTACACCTTC. Its translation is CASSLRGMGGYTF. Reference TRBV7-3 and TRBJ1-2 proteins supply the regions before and after the CDR3; the full variable domain is: GAGVSQTPSNKVTEKGKYVELRCDPISGHTALYWYRQSLGQGPEFLIYFQGTGAADDSGLPNDRFFAVRPEGSVSTLKIQRTERGDSAVYLCASSLRGMGGYTFGSGTRLTVV.